By share, the clone carrying this T cell receptor (beta chain) ranks as medium-sized. The data stem from a study of immune heterogeneity within non-small cell lung tumors. Study details: Squamous cell carcinomas accounted for several of the tumors, non-squamous carcinomas for 10, and 1 was not otherwise specified.

TCR beta CDR3 amplification used multiplex PCR with 32 V and 13 J primers. TCRdb ran MiXCR on the multiplex PCR reads and lists one entry per CDR3 protein. The table lists about 3,600 distinct CDR3 sequences, around a quarter of them singletons. The authors used 600 ng of bulk tumor genomic DNA per sample as template. Several biopsies were spaced far apart within each primary tumor and obtained as surgery took place. Patients went through curative surgery, and their non-small cell lung cancer was untreated and newly diagnosed. Trimming cost V 7 bases and J 3 bases, with 10 bases left between them. Germline CDR1 is SQVTM and CDR2 is ANQGSEA. This CDR3 has 11 residues.

The source is a man in his sixties with non-small cell lung cancer. The V and J genes are TRBV29-1 and TRBJ2-7, with D possibly matching TRBD2 (5 bases). The source material was lung tumor tissue. The CDR3 DNA sequence: TGCAGCGCCGGGATGGACTACGAGCAGTACTTC. This codes for CSAGMDYEQYF.